This T cell receptor beta chain was profiled in a study of response to subunit inactivated influenza vaccine. V shed 2 bases, J shed 5 bases, and the junction held 7 bases outside the gene matches. This CDR3 has 16 residues. Per germline, CDR1 SGHVS and CDR2 FNYEAQ. Regarding the study as a whole: Each seasonal influenza vaccination, the authors suggested, recruits few new T cells.

Of note for this clonotype: Its antigen is unidentified.

Each CDR3 protein gets one entry after TCRdb re-called the RT-PCR reads with MiXCR. The table records under 950,000 distinct CDR3 sequences, 21% of them present only once. This TCR was sampled from a man aged 45 to 65 who received an inactivated influenza vaccine. V gene TRBV7-6 combines with J gene TRBJ2-5; 11 nucleotides line up with TRBD1. The input for sequencing was PBMCs from blood, taken roughly 5 days after vaccination. CDR3 sequence (DNA): TGTGCCAGCAGCTTAACAGGACAGGGGGCTCGGGAGACCCAGTACTTC. Its protein product is CASSLTGQGARETQYF.